Listed below are T cell receptor beta chains from one sample, sequenced in a study of blood T cell dynamics during melanoma immunotherapy. This table comes from immunoSEQ multiplex PCR, and its TCRdb copy is limited to in-frame clones, with some not included. This sample carries 10,000 to 15,000 clones, around 87% of them seen once, and the ten largest clones take about 4%. The sequencing used blood, collected from a patient treated with checkpoint blockade. The receptors here all came from a human donor with melanoma. CDR3s include the opening cysteine and the closing phenylalanine or tryptophan. The D gene is left open where the match is weak. Some rows mark clone size as missing; the rest say once, few, many or name a class of expanded clone.

clone_size | j_call | v_call | d_call | cdr3_nt | cdr3_aa
. | TRBJ2-5 | TRBV18 | . | TGTGCCAGCTCATCCACGGGGCAAGAGACCCAGTACTTC | CASSSTGQETQYF
. | TRBJ1-2 | TRBV7-9 | . | TGTGCCAGCGGCTTAGTAGTCAGCTATGGCTACACCTTC | CASGLVVSYGYTF
. | TRBJ2-1 | TRBV5-1 | TRBD1 | TGCGCCAGCAGCCTTACCGGACAGGGGGTAAATGAGCAGTTCTTC | CASSLTGQGVNEQFF
. | TRBJ1-4 | TRBV5-1 | . | TGCGCCAGCAGCTTGGGGACGGCCGAAAAACTGTTTTTT | CASSLGTAEKLFF
. | TRBJ1-4 | TRBV19 | . | TGTGCCAGTAAGACGCTGGCTAATGAAAAACTGTTTTTT | CASKTLANEKLFF
. | TRBJ1-2 | TRBV10-3 | . | TGTGCCATCAGTGACTACGGGACTTTGCTGTATGGCTACACCTTC | CAISDYGTLLYGYTF
once | TRBJ1-5 | TRBV27 | TRBD1 | TGTGCCAGCAGTCGGACAGGGCTTAGCAATCAGCCCCAGCATTTT | CASSRTGLSNQPQHF
few | TRBJ1-1 | TRBV10-3 | . | TGTGCCATCAGTGAGTCCCCTACATACAGAGACACTGAAGCTTTCTTT | CAISESPTYRDTEAFF
few | TRBJ1-6 | TRBV5-6 | TRBD1 | TGTGCCAGCAGCGAGGGACAGGGGAGTGCACCCCTCCACTTT | CASSEGQGSAPLHF
. | TRBJ1-2 | TRBV5-1 | . | TGCGCCAGCAGCTTGGTGTTTTCGGGCTATGGCTACACCTTC | CASSLVFSGYGYTF
. | TRBJ1-1 | TRBV19 | . | TGTGCCAGTAGTATAGACCCGAGAAGGGACACTGAAGCTTTCTTT | CASSIDPRRDTEAFF